Listed below are T cell receptor beta chains from one sample, sequenced in a study of identical twins. TCRdb analysed the 5' RACE reads with MiXCR anew, one entry per CDR3 protein. The sample includes about 690,000 distinct CDR3 sequences, 20% to 25% seen only once; the top ten take roughly 4%. These records were also assigned to another study, of T cells expressing NK-cell markers.

Specimen: PBMCs. Receptors originate from a woman aged 18-29 years in good health. The CDR3 runs from the conserved cysteine through the conserved F or W. The D gene is left open where the match is weak. Clone size appears in some rows only: once, few, many, or a class for an expanded clone.

v_call	j_call	d_call	clone_size	cdr3_aa	cdr3_nt
TRBV3-1	TRBJ2-7	NA	NA	CASSLPTVEVYEQYF	TGTGCCAGCAGCCTGCCTACGGTCGAGGTCTACGAGCAGTACTTC
TRBV12-3/TRBV12-4	TRBJ1-2	NA	few	CASSLNPDSVHTF	TGTGCCAGCAGTTTAAACCCCGACAGCGTCCACACCTTC
TRBV27	TRBJ2-1	TRBD2	NA	CASRNESGTNVYNEQFF	TGTGCCAGCAGGAATGAAAGCGGGACCAACGTTTACAATGAGCAGTTCTTC
TRBV20-1	TRBJ2-3	NA	many	CSARDLGSSSLGKDTQYF	TGCAGTGCTAGAGATCTAGGAAGTTCTAGCCTTGGGAAAGATACGCAGTATTTT
TRBV11-1	TRBJ2-7	NA	NA	CASSSAGTKVYEQYF	TGTGCCAGCAGCTCAGCAGGTACCAAAGTCTACGAGCAGTACTTC
TRBV9	TRBJ2-3	NA	NA	CASSVGTTAFAQYF	TGTGCCAGCAGCGTAGGGACTACCGCTTTCGCGCAGTATTTT
TRBV4-3	TRBJ2-3	TRBD2	NA	CASSGRAVDTQYF	TGCGCCAGCAGCGGGAGGGCCGTAGATACGCAGTATTTT
TRBV7-2	TRBJ2-2	NA	NA	CASSLTWIGAGELFF	TGTGCCAGCAGCTTGACTTGGATTGGGGCCGGGGAGCTGTTTTTT
TRBV7-2	TRBJ2-1	TRBD2	NA	CASSLAGGRGWNEQFF	TGTGCCAGCAGCTTAGCGGGCGGGAGGGGATGGAATGAGCAGTTCTTC
TRBV20-1	TRBJ2-7	TRBD2	many	CSASLMGTSGSYEQYF	TGCAGTGCTTCCCTAATGGGGACTAGCGGTTCCTACGAGCAGTACTTC
TRBV20-1	TRBJ2-2	TRBD2	NA	CSASAGGDTGELFF	TGCAGTGCTAGCGCGGGAGGGGACACCGGGGAGCTGTTTTTT
TRBV9	TRBJ2-2	NA	few	CASSATRTGELFF	TGTGCCAGCAGCGCCACGCGCACCGGGGAGCTGTTTTTT
TRBV12-3/TRBV12-4	TRBJ2-7	TRBD1	NA	CASSPGQGRWEQYF	TGTGCCAGCAGCCCGGGACAGGGTCGGTGGGAGCAGTACTTC
TRBV7-8	TRBJ1-1	NA	few	CASSVSHSEAFF	TGTGCCAGCAGCGTATCGCACTCTGAAGCTTTCTTT
TRBV12-3/TRBV12-4	TRBJ2-5	NA	many	CASSSVWSETQYF	TGTGCCAGCAGTAGTGTGTGGTCAGAGACCCAGTACTTC
TRBV6-5	TRBJ1-4	TRBD1	few	CASSYRDRGEKLFF	TGTGCCAGCAGTTACCGGGACAGGGGTGAAAAACTGTTTTTT
TRBV7-2	TRBJ2-1	NA	NA	CASSLQRVYNEQFF	TGTGCCAGCAGCCTCCAACGAGTATACAATGAGCAGTTCTTC
TRBV20-1	TRBJ2-1	NA	few	CSGRYNEQFF	TGCAGTGGGAGGTACAATGAGCAGTTCTTC
TRBV4-2	TRBJ2-1	TRBD2	many	CASSQDASGSSYNEQFF	TGTGCCAGCAGCCAAGACGCTAGCGGAAGCTCCTACAATGAGCAGTTCTTC
TRBV24-1	TRBJ2-3	NA	many	CATSAGGTQYF	TGTGCCACCAGTGCGGGCGGTACGCAGTATTTT
TRBV6-1	TRBJ2-7	TRBD2	NA	CASSQRGLADSYEQYF	TGTGCCAGCAGTCAACGGGGACTAGCGGACTCCTACGAGCAGTACTTC
TRBV4-1	TRBJ2-4	NA	NA	CASSGAGFLAKNIQYF	TGCGCCAGCAGCGGGGCGGGATTTCTAGCCAAAAACATTCAGTACTTC
TRBV2	TRBJ2-7	NA	few	CASIEGPPRDEQYF	TGTGCCAGCATCGAGGGCCCTCCCAGGGACGAGCAGTACTTC
TRBV20-1	TRBJ2-7	TRBD2	NA	CSARGVTYEQYF	TGCAGTGCTCGGGGGGTCACCTACGAGCAGTACTTC
TRBV29-1	TRBJ2-7	TRBD2	few	CSVFVREAYEQYF	TGCAGCGTTTTCGTTCGGGAGGCCTACGAGCAGTACTTC
TRBV12-3/TRBV12-4	TRBJ2-7	NA	few	CASRPGGYEQYF	TGTGCCAGCAGACCGGGCGGCTACGAGCAGTACTTC
TRBV20-1	TRBJ2-1	NA	many	CSATAGFDNEQFF	TGCAGTGCTACGGCCGGGTTTGACAATGAGCAGTTCTTC
TRBV25-1	TRBJ1-2	NA	few	CASSAWTEVWGYTF	TGTGCCAGCAGTGCGTGGACAGAAGTGTGGGGCTACACCTTC
TRBV9	TRBJ2-1	TRBD2	NA	CASSVVSGAYNEQFF	TGTGCCAGCAGCGTAGTTAGCGGGGCGTACAATGAGCAGTTCTTC
TRBV7-2	TRBJ2-7	NA	NA	CASSAVQVSGEQYF	TGTGCCAGCAGCGCAGTACAGGTATCTGGCGAGCAGTACTTC
TRBV6-2/TRBV6-3	TRBJ2-7	TRBD2	NA	CASSSGLAGGPGWDEQYF	TGTGCCAGCAGTTCCGGACTAGCGGGAGGGCCCGGTTGGGACGAGCAGTACTTC
TRBV7-9	TRBJ2-1	NA	many	CASRLGGIYNEQFF	TGTGCCAGCAGGCTCGGGGGTATCTACAATGAGCAGTTCTTC
TRBV12-3/TRBV12-4	TRBJ2-7	NA	few	CASSKTSSYEQYF	TGTGCCAGCAGTAAGACGAGCTCCTACGAGCAGTACTTC
TRBV20-1	TRBJ1-1	TRBD1	NA	CSARRSVGTGVNTEAFF	TGCAGTGCTAGACGCTCGGTAGGGACAGGGGTGAACACTGAAGCTTTCTTT
TRBV5-1	TRBJ2-5	TRBD2	many	CASSLGSLAGAETQYF	TGCGCCAGCAGCTTGGGATCTCTAGCGGGGGCAGAGACCCAGTACTTC
TRBV3-1	TRBJ2-7	NA	NA	CASSDLDRPYEQYF	TGTGCCAGCAGCGATCTGGACCGCCCCTACGAGCAGTACTTC
TRBV2	TRBJ2-7	TRBD1	NA	CASSVGTGDEQYF	TGTGCCAGCAGTGTAGGGACAGGGGACGAGCAGTACTTC
TRBV10-3	TRBJ2-7	NA	few	CAISAKGTEPYEQYF	TGTGCCATCAGTGCCAAGGGAACAGAGCCCTACGAGCAGTACTTC
TRBV10-3	TRBJ1-2	TRBD1	NA	CAIRNGQDDGYTF	TGTGCCATCAGAAATGGACAGGATGATGGCTACACCTTC
TRBV7-2	TRBJ2-5	NA	NA	CASSLRSVGMETQYF	TGTGCCAGCAGCTTACGGTCCGTAGGTATGGAGACCCAGTACTTC
TRBV6-5	TRBJ2-2	NA	NA	CASSYSTRAYTGELFF	TGTGCCAGCAGTTACTCGACCAGGGCTTATACCGGGGAGCTGTTTTTT
TRBV20-1	TRBJ1-1	NA	few	CSARPLAGPSWTEAFF	TGCAGTGCCCGCCCCTTGGCAGGGCCTAGTTGGACTGAAGCTTTCTTT
TRBV5-1	TRBJ2-2	NA	NA	CASSTRTVNTGELFF	TGCGCCAGCAGCACCCGGACAGTCAACACCGGGGAGCTGTTTTTT
TRBV12-3/TRBV12-4	TRBJ1-2	TRBD1	many	CASSRPGQGANYGYTF	TGTGCCAGCAGTCGACCAGGACAGGGAGCTAACTATGGCTACACCTTC
TRBV5-6	TRBJ2-6	NA	many	CASSLGVSGANVLTF	TGTGCCAGCAGCTTGGGGGTCTCTGGGGCCAACGTCCTGACTTTC
TRBV5-1	TRBJ2-1	NA	NA	CASKSGIYNEQFF	TGCGCCAGCAAGAGCGGAATCTACAATGAGCAGTTCTTC
TRBV2	TRBJ1-1	NA	NA	CASTARNTEAFF	TGTGCCAGCACCGCCCGGAACACTGAAGCTTTCTTT
TRBV20-1	TRBJ1-4	NA	NA	CSARVAARHGEKLFF	TGCAGTGCTAGAGTCGCGGCCCGGCATGGTGAAAAACTGTTTTTT
TRBV12-3/TRBV12-4	TRBJ1-5	NA	NA	CASTQGGFQPQHF	TGTGCCAGCACCCAGGGAGGGTTTCAGCCCCAGCATTTT
TRBV7-9	TRBJ2-7	NA	few	CASSSLGEAYEQYF	TGTGCCAGCAGCTCCCTGGGGGAGGCCTACGAGCAGTACTTC
TRBV20-1	TRBJ2-2	TRBD1	NA	CSADGQGLTGEYTGELFF	TGCAGTGCTGATGGACAGGGGTTGACGGGGGAGTACACCGGGGAGCTGTTTTTT
TRBV5-1	TRBJ2-7	TRBD2	few	CASRLAGYEQYF	TGCGCCAGCCGACTAGCGGGGTACGAGCAGTACTTC
TRBV27	TRBJ2-1	TRBD2	many	CASRASGRFYNEQFF	TGTGCCAGCAGAGCGAGCGGGAGGTTCTACAATGAGCAGTTCTTC
TRBV10-3	TRBJ2-1	TRBD2	few	CAISESGMREANEQFF	TGTGCCATCAGTGAGTCTGGGATGCGGGAGGCAAATGAGCAGTTCTTC